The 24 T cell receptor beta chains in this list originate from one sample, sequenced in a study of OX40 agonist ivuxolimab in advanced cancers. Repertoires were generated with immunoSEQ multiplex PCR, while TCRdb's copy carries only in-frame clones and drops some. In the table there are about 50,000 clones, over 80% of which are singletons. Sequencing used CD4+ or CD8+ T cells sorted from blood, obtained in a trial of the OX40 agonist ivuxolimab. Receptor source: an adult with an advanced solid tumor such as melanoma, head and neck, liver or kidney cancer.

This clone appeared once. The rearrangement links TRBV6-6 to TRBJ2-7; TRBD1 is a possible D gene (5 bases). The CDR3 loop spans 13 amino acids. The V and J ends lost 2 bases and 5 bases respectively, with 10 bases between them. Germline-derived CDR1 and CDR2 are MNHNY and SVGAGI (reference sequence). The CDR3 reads CASSYLLGDEQYF. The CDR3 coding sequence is TGTGCCAGCAGTTACCTCCTAGGGGACGAGCAGTACTTC.

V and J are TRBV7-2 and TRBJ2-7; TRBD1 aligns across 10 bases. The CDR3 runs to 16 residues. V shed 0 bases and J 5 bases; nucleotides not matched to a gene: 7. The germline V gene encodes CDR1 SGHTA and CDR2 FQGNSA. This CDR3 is CASSLALGTGDHEQYF. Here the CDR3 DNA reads TGTGCCAGCAGCTTAGCGCTGGGGACAGGGGACCACGAGCAGTACTTC.

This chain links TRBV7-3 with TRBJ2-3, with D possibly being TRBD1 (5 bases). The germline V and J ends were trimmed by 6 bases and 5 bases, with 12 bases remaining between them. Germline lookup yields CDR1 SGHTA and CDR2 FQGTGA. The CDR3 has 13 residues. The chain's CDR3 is CASSYSTGDTQYF. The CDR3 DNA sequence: TGTGCCAGCAGTTATTCCACAGGAGATACGCAGTATTTT. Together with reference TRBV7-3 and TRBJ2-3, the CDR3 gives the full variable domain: GAGVSQTPSNKVTEKGKYVELRCDPISGHTALYWYRQSLGQGPEFLIYFQGTGAADDSGLPNDRFFAVRPEGSVSTLKIQRTERGDSAVYLCASSYSTGDTQYFGPGTRLTVL.

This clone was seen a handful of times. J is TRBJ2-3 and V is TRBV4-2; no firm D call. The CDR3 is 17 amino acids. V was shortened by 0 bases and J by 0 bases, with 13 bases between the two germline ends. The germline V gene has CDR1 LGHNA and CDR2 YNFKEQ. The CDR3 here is CASSQEGSGISTDTQYF. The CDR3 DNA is TGTGCCAGCAGCCAAGAAGGGTCAGGTATTAGCACAGATACGCAGTATTTT.

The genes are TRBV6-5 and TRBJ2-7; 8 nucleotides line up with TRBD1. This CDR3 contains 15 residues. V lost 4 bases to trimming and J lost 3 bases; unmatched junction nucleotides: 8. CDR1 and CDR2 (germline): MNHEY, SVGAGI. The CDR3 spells CASSFGQGFFYEQYF. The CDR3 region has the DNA TGTGCCAGCAGTTTCGGACAGGGATTCTTCTACGAGCAGTACTTC.

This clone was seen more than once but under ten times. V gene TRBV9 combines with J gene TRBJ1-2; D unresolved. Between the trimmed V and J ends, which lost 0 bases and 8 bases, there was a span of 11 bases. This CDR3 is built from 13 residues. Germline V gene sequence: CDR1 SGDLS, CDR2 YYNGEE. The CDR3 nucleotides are TGTGCCAGCAGCGTAGAAGGAGGGTTCGGCTACACCTTC. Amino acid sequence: CASSVEGGFGYTF.

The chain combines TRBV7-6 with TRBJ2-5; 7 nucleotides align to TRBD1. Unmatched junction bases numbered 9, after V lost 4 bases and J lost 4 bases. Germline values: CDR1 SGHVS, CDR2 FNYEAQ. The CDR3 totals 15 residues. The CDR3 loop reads CASSWREGARETQYF. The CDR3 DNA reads TGTGCCAGCAGCTGGAGAGAGGGGGCCAGAGAGACCCAGTACTTC.

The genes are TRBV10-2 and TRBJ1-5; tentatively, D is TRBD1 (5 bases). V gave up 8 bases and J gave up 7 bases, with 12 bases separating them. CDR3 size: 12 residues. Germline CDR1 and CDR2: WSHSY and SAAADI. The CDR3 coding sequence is TGCGCCAGCGGGAGGGGTGGGCAGCCCCAGCATTTT. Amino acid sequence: CASGRGGQPQHF.

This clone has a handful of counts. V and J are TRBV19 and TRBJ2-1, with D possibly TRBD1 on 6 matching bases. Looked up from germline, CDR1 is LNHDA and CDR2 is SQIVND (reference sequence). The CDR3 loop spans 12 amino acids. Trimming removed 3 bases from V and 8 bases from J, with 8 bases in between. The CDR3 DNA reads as TGTGCCAGTAGTATGAACAGGGATGAGCAGTTCTTC. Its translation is CASSMNRDEQFF.

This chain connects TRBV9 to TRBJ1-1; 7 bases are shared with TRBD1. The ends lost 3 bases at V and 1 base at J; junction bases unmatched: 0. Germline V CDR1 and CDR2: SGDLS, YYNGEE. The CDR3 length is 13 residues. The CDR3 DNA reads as TGTGCCAGCAGCGGACAGGGGAACACTGAAGCTTTCTTT. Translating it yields CASSGQGNTEAFF.

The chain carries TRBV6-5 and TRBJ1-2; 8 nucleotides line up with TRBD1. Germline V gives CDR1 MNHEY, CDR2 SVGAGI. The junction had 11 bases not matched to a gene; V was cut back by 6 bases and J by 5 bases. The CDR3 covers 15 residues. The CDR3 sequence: CASSHGQGWEYGYTF. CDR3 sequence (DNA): TGTGCCAGCAGCCACGGACAGGGATGGGAGTATGGCTACACCTTC.

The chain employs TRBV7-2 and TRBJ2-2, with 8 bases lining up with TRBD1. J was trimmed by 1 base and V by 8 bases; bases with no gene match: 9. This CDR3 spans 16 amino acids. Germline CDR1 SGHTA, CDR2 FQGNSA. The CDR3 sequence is CASDRGGTGNTGELFF. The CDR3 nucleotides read TGTGCCAGCGATAGAGGCGGGACAGGGAACACCGGGGAGCTGTTTTTT.

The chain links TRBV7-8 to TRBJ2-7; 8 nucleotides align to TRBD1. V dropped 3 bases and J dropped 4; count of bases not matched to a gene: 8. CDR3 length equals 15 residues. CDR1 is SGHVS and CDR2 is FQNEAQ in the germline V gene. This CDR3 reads CASSLVPGQVYEQYF. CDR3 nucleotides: TGTGCCAGCAGCTTGGTGCCGGGACAGGTATACGAGCAGTACTTC.

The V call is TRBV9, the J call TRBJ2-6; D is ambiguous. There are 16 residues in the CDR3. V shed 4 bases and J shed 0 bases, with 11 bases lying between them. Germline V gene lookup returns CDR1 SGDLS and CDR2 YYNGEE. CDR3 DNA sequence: TGTGCCAGCAGCACCAAGACCCACTCTGGGGCCAACGTCCTGACTTTC. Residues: CASSTKTHSGANVLTF.

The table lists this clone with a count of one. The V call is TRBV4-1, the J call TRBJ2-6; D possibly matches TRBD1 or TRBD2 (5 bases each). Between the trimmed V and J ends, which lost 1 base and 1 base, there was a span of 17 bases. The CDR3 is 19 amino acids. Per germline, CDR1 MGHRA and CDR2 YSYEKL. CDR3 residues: CASSQGSLGTVSGANVLTF. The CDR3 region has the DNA TGCGCCAGCAGCCAAGGGAGCCTTGGGACGGTTTCTGGGGCCAACGTCCTGACTTTC.

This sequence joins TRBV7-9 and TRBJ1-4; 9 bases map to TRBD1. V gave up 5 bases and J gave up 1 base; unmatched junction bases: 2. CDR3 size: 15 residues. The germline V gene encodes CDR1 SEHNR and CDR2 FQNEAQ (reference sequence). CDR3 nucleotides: TGTGCCAGCAGCAACAGGGGGCAAACTAATGAAAAACTGTTTTTT. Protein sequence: CASSNRGQTNEKLFF.

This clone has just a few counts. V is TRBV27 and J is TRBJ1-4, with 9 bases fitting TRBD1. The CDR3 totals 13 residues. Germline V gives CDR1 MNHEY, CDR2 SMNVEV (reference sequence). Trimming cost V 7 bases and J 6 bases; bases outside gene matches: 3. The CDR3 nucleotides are TGTGCCAGCAAGACAGGGGGTTATGAAAAACTGTTTTTT. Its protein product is CASKTGGYEKLFF.

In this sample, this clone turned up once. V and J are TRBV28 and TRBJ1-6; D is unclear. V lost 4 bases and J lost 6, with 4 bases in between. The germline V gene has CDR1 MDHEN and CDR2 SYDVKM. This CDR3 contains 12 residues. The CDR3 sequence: CASSSSNSPLHF. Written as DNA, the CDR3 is TGTGCCAGCAGTTCCAGTAATTCACCCCTCCACTTT.

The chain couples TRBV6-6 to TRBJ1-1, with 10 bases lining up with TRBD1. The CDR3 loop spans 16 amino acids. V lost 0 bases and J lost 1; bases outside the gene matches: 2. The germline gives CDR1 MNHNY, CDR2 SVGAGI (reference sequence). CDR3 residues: CASSYSRDRGNTEAFF. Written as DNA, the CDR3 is TGTGCCAGCAGTTACTCTAGGGACAGGGGGAACACTGAAGCTTTCTTT.

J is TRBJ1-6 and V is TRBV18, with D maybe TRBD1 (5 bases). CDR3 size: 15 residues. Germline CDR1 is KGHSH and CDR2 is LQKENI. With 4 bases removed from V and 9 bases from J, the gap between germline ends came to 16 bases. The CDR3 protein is CASSRTRGEVSPLHF. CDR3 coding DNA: TGTGCCAGCTCACGGACTCGGGGGGAAGTTTCACCCCTCCACTTT.

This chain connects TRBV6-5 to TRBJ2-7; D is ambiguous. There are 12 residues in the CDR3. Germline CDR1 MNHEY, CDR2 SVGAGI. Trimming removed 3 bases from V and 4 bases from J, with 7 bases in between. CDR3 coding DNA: TGTGCCAGCAGTTATGGGAAATACGAGCAGTACTTC. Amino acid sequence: CASSYGKYEQYF.

The CDR3 coding sequence is TGTGCCAGCAGCCGAAGGGACCTCTACGAGCAGTACTTC. As protein: CASSRRDLYEQYF. The rearrangement joins TRBV5-6 to TRBJ2-7; D may be TRBD1 or TRBD2 (5 bases each). There are 13 residues in the CDR3. Germline V gives CDR1 SGHDT, CDR2 YYEEEE. V was clipped by 4 bases and J by 3 bases, with 11 bases between them. The whole variable domain, filled in from reference TRBV5-6 and TRBJ2-7, reads DAGVTQSPTHLIKTRGQQVTLRCSPKSGHDTVSWYQQALGQGPQFIFQYYEEEERQRGNFPDRFSGHQFPNYSSELNVNALLLGDSALYLCASSRRDLYEQYFGPGTRLTVT.

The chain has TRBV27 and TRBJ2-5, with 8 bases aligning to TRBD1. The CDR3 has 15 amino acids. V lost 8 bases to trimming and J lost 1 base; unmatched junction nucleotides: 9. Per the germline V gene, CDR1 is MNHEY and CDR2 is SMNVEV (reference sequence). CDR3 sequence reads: CASSWTGLSQETQYF. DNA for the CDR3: TGTGCCAGCTCTTGGACAGGGCTCAGCCAAGAGACCCAGTACTTC.

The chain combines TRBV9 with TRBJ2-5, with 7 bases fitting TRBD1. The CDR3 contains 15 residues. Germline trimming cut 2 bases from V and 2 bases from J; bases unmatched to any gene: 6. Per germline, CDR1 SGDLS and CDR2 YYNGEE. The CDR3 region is CASSVNPGQQETQYF. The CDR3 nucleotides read TGTGCCAGCAGCGTTAACCCGGGACAGCAAGAGACCCAGTACTTC.